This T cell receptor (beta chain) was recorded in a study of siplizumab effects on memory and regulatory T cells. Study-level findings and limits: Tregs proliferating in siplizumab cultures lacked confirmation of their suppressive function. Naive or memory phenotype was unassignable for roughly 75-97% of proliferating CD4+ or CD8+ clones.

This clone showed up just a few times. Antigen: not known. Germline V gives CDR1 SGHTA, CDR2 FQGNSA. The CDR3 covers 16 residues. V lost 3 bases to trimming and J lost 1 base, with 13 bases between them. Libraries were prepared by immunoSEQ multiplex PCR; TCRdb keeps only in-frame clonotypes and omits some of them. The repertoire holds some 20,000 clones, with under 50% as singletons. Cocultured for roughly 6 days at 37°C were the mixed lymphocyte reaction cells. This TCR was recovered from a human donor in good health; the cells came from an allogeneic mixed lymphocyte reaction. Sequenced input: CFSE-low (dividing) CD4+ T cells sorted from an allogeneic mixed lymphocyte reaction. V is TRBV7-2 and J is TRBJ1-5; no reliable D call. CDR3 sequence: CASSFQAVHSNQPQHF. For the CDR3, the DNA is TGTGCCAGCAGCTTTCAGGCCGTACACAGCAATCAGCCCCAGCATTTT.